This TCR beta chain appears in the sequencing data of a study of regulatory T cells in long-lasting Graves disease. The time point denotes: persistent/refractory GD, antithyroid drugs over 5 years with positive TRAb. The authors made the TCR library using RNA they extracted from PBMCs. iRepertoire HTBI primers and Arm-PCR of CDR3 regions built TCR beta libraries. TCRdb re-analysed the multiplex PCR reads in MiXCR, keeping a single row per CDR3 protein. In the table there are under 350,000 distinct CDR3 sequences, around a fifth of which are singletons. The sequence derives from a female donor with Graves disease. The material was peripheral blood mononuclear cells (PBMCs), obtained when the disease was refractory, from a patient treated with antithyroid drugs.

The CDR3 coding sequence is TGTGCCTGGAGTTTGGTCGTGAACACTGAAGCTTTCTTT. The encoded protein is CAWSLVVNTEAFF. The chain employs TRBV30 and TRBJ1-1; no firm D call. The length of the CDR3 is 13 residues. From germline, CDR1 is GTSNPN and CDR2 SVGIG (reference sequence). V was cut by 2 bases and J by 0 bases, with 7 bases left in between.